The rows below give T cell receptor beta chains drawn from one sample of a study of radiation and T cells in renal cell carcinoma. Only in-frame clones appear in the TCRdb table, and some are missing; sequencing was by immunoSEQ multiplex PCR. The table lists approximately 140,000 clones, around 90% of them singletons. Here the sequenced sample was blood, taken from a patient whose treatment included radiotherapy and nephrectomy. These TCRs come from a woman between 65 and 79 years old with renal cell carcinoma. The CDR3 runs from the conserved cysteine through the conserved F or W. Fields, in order: J gene, D gene, V gene, clone size, CDR3 protein, CDR3 DNA. A D gene is named only where the DNA matches it firmly. Only part of the rows carry a size: once, few, many, or a class if the clone is expanded.

TRBJ1-1 | . | TRBV27 | . | CASSLSSQGGTEAFF | TGTGCCAGCAGTTTATCGAGTCAGGGTGGGACTGAAGCTTTCTTT
TRBJ1-3 | . | TRBV12-5 | . | CASGFGGSSGNTIYF | TGTGCTAGTGGTTTTGGCGGATCCTCTGGAAACACCATATATTTT
TRBJ1-3 | . | TRBV19 | . | CASRDKLGNTIYF | TGTGCCAGTAGGGACAAGCTGGGAAACACCATATATTTT
TRBJ2-2 | TRBD1 | TRBV11-3 | . | CASSNHRGGTGELFF | TGTGCCAGCAGCAACCACAGGGGCGGCACCGGGGAGCTGTTTTTT
TRBJ1-4 | TRBD1 | TRBV19 | . | CASTLQGGRSEKLFF | TGTGCCAGTACCCTTCAGGGGGGTAGGAGTGAAAAACTGTTTTTT
TRBJ1-3 | TRBD1 | TRBV30 | . | CAWGQGAHGNTIYF | TGTGCCTGGGGACAGGGGGCCCATGGAAACACCATATATTTT
TRBJ2-4 | TRBD2 | TRBV28 | . | CASSWASGIAKNIQYF | TGTGCCAGCAGTTGGGCTAGCGGCATAGCCAAAAACATTCAGTACTTC
TRBJ2-2 | . | TRBV30 | . | CAWSPLFLMTTNTGELFF | TGTGCCTGGAGCCCCCTTTTCCTCATGACGACGAACACCGGGGAGCTGTTTTTT
TRBJ2-3 | . | TRBV21-1 | . | CASSNRTSKVGSAGGPIDTQYF | TGTGCCAGCAGTAACAGGACTAGTAAGGTGGGATCGGCGGGGGGGCCAATAGATACGCAGTATTTT
TRBJ2-4 | . | TRBV14 | . | CASSHAGTGGNIQYF | TGTGCCAGCAGCCACGCTGGGACCGGGGGAAACATTCAGTACTTC
TRBJ2-2 | TRBD1 | TRBV19 | . | CASSIGTGGTGELFF | TGTGCCAGTAGTATAGGGACAGGGGGCACCGGGGAGCTGTTTTTT
TRBJ2-1 | TRBD2 | TRBV5-6 | . | CASSFIAGVYNEQFF | TGTGCCAGCAGCTTTATAGCGGGGGTTTACAATGAGCAGTTCTTC
TRBJ2-1 | TRBD2 | TRBV6-6 | . | CASKGGGEDFNEQFF | TGTGCCAGCAAGGGCGGGGGGGAAGATTTCAATGAGCAGTTCTTC
TRBJ1-6 | TRBD1 | TRBV30 | few | CAWRGQSGWEGSPLHF | TGTGCCTGGAGGGGACAGTCGGGATGGGAAGGTTCACCCCTCCACTTT
TRBJ2-3 | TRBD2 | TRBV30 | . | CAWSGGGRSTDTQYF | TGTGCCTGGAGCGGGGGGGGCCGTAGCACAGATACGCAGTATTTT
TRBJ1-2 | . | TRBV29-1 | . | CSVDPPGGGYGYTF | TGCAGCGTTGATCCCCCAGGAGGGGGCTATGGCTACACCTTC
TRBJ1-2 | . | TRBV5-6 | once | CASSFSNYGYTF | TGTGCCAGCAGCTTTAGTAACTATGGCTACACCTTC
TRBJ2-2 | . | TRBV30 | . | CAWRRAGPNAGELFF | TGTGCCTGGAGGCGAGCGGGTCCCAACGCCGGGGAGCTGTTTTTT
TRBJ2-1 | . | TRBV6-6 | . | CASSLDYRVEQFF | TGTGCCAGCAGTCTGGACTATCGAGTTGAGCAGTTCTTC
TRBJ2-5 | . | TRBV7-9 | . | CASSLGGSGETQYF | TGTGCCAGCAGCTTAGGGGGGAGCGGGGAGACCCAGTACTTC
TRBJ1-3 | . | TRBV28 | few | CASTPTGGTGNTIYF | TGTGCCAGCACTCCTACGGGCGGAACTGGAAACACCATATATTTT
TRBJ2-1 | . | TRBV5-8 | . | CASSFGGSEQFF | TGTGCCAGCAGCTTTGGGGGAAGTGAGCAGTTCTTC
TRBJ1-5 | TRBD1 | TRBV7-8 | . | CASSLGQGANQPQHF | TGTGCCAGCAGCCTGGGACAGGGGGCGAATCAGCCCCAGCATTTT
TRBJ2-2 | TRBD1 | TRBV28 | . | CASRSGTGGSGTGELFF | TGTGCCAGCAGATCCGGGACAGGGGGCTCGGGCACCGGGGAGCTGTTTTTT
TRBJ2-2 | TRBD2 | TRBV4-3 | . | CASSLAGGRTGELFF | TGCGCCAGCAGCCTAGCGGGGGGGCGAACCGGGGAGCTGTTTTTT
TRBJ1-1 | . | TRBV6-5 | . | CASSSTRTETEAFF | TGTGCCAGCAGTTCGACAAGGACAGAAACTGAAGCTTTCTTT
TRBJ1-6 | . | TRBV27 | once | CASRVSGTYNPLHF | TGTGCCAGCAGAGTCTCCGGGACCTACAATCCCCTCCACTTT
TRBJ2-3 | . | TRBV13 | . | CASSLLTGGFGTQYF | TGTGCCAGCAGCCTCCTGACCGGCGGGTTCGGTACGCAGTATTTT
TRBJ1-1 | . | TRBV21-1 | . | CASSKLAMNTEAFF | TGTGCCAGCAGCAAACTGGCGATGAACACTGAAGCTTTCTTT
TRBJ2-7 | . | TRBV7-9 | . | CASSLVQGFYEQYF | TGTGCCAGCAGCTTAGTACAGGGATTCTACGAGCAGTACTTC
TRBJ2-1 | . | TRBV7-2 | . | CASSLAQISSYNEQFF | TGTGCCAGCAGCTTAGCACAGATAAGCTCCTACAATGAGCAGTTCTTC
TRBJ2-5 | . | TRBV14 | . | CASSQVSGLAYQETQYF | TGTGCCAGCAGCCAAGTTTCAGGATTAGCATACCAAGAGACCCAGTACTTC
TRBJ2-7 | . | TRBV5-1 | . | CASSPGHKTGYEQYF | TGCGCCAGCAGCCCGGGACATAAGACGGGCTACGAGCAGTACTTC
TRBJ1-6 | TRBD1 | TRBV6-5 | . | CASLTTGGASSLHF | TGTGCCAGCTTAACGACAGGGGGCGCATCATCCCTCCACTTT
TRBJ2-7 | . | TRBV4-2 | . | CASSQDTRDNGNEQYF | TGTGCCAGCAGCCAAGATACAAGGGACAACGGGAACGAGCAGTACTTC
TRBJ1-6 | . | TRBV27 | . | CASSWAGDNSPLHF | TGTGCCAGCAGTTGGGCAGGGGACAATTCACCCCTCCACTTT
TRBJ2-3 | . | TRBV5-4 | . | CASSLRRDTQYF | TGTGCCAGCAGCTTGCGCCGCGATACGCAGTATTTT
TRBJ1-5 | TRBD1 | TRBV19 | . | CASSMGTGGGNQPQHF | TGTGCCAGTAGTATGGGCACAGGGGGTGGCAATCAGCCCCAGCATTTT
TRBJ2-1 | TRBD2 | TRBV15 | . | CATSISRGGNDEQFF | TGTGCCACCAGCATTTCACGGGGAGGGAACGATGAGCAGTTCTTC
TRBJ1-6 | . | TRBV9 | . | CASSVEGQFGNSPLHF | TGTGCCAGCAGCGTAGAAGGGCAGTTCGGTAATTCACCCCTCCACTTT